This TCR beta chain was recovered during a study of regulatory T cells in long-lasting Graves disease. Across the study: Positivity for TSH receptor antibodies plus over 5 years of antithyroid drugs meant persistent Graves' disease.

The time point: persistent/refractory GD, antithyroid drugs over 5 years with positive TRAb. PBMC RNA was the source of the TCR library. In building TCR beta libraries, iRepertoire HTBI primers were used together with Arm-PCR of CDR3 regions. Using its own MiXCR run on the multiplex PCR reads, TCRdb lists one record per CDR3 protein. The sample records about 290,000 distinct CDR3 sequences, roughly 21% being singletons. Study results and limitations: Graves' patients with persistent disease showed TCR diversity lower than patients newly diagnosed.

For this clonotype: Its antigen remains unknown. The junction does not match germline at one end; this may be a read error.

The length of the CDR3 is 14 residues. Germline V gives CDR1 MNHEY, CDR2 SVGAGI. The sequence was obtained from a female donor with Graves disease. The rearrangement uses TRBV6-5 and TRBJ2-7; D not certain. The source was peripheral blood mononuclear cells (PBMCs), collected when the disease was refractory, from a patient treated with antithyroid drugs. This CDR3 reads CASSYTRNLYEQHF. CDR3 nucleotide sequence: TGTGCCAGCAGTTACACACGGAACCTCTACGAGCAGCACTTC.